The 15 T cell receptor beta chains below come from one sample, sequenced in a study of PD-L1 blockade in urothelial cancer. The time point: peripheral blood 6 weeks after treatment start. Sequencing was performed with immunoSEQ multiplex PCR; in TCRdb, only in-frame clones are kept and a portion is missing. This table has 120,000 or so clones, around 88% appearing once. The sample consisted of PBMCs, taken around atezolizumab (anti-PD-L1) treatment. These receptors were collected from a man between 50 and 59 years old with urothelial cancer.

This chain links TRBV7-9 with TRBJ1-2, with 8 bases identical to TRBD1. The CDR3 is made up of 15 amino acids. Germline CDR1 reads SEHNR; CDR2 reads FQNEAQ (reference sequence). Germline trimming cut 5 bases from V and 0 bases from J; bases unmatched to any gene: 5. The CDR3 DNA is TGTGCCAGCAGCCGCGGACAGGGAGCTAACTATGGCTACACCTTC. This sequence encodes CASSRGQGANYGYTF.

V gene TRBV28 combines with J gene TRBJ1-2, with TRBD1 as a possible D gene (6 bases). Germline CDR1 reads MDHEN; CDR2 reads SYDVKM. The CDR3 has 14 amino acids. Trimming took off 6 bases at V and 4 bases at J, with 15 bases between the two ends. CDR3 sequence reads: CASSSQGVLYGYTF. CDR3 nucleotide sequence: TGTGCCAGCAGCTCACAGGGCGTACTCTATGGCTACACCTTC.

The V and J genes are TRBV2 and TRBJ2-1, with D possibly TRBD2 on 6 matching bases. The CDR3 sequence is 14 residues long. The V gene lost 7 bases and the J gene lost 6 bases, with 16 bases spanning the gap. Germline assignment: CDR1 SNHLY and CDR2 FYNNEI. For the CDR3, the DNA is TGTGCCAGCACCCCCCTCGTGGAGGGCAATGAGCAGTTCTTC. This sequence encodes CASTPLVEGNEQFF. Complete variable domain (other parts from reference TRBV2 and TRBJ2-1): EPEVTQTPSHQVTQMGQEVILRCVPISNHLYFYWYRQILGQKVEFLVSFYNNEISEKSEIFDDQFSVERPDGSNFTLKIRSTKLEDSAMYFCASTPLVEGNEQFFGPGTRLTVL.

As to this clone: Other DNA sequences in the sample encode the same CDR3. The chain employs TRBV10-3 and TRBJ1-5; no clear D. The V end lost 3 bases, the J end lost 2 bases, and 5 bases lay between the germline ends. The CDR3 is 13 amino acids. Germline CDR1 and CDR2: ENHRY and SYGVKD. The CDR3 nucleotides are TGTGCCATCAGTGATCCCGGCAATCAGCCCCAGCATTTT. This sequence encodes CAISDPGNQPQHF.

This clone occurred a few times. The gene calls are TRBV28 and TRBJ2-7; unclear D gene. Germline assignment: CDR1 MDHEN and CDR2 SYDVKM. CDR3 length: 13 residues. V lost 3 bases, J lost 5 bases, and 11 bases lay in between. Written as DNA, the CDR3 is TGTGCCAGCAGTTTGGGCCCCCTCCACGAGCAGTACTTC. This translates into CASSLGPLHEQYF.

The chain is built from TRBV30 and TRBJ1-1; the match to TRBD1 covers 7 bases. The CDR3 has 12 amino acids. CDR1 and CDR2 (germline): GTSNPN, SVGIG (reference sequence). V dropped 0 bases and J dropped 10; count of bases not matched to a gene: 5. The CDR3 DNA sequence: TGTGCCTGGAGTGTACAAACAGGGGCAGCTTTCTTT. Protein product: CAWSVQTGAAFF.

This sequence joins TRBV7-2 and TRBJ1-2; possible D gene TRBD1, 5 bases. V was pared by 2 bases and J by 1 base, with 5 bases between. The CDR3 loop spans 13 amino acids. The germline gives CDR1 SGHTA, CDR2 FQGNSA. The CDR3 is CASSLRGNYGYTF. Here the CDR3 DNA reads TGTGCCAGCAGCTTAAGGGGTAACTATGGCTACACCTTC.

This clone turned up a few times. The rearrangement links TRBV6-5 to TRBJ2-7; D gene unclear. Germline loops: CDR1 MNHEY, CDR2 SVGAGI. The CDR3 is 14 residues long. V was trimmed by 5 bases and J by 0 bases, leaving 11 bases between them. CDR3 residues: CASSPRSPSYEQYF. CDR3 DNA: TGTGCCAGCAGTCCCCGCAGTCCCTCCTACGAGCAGTACTTC.

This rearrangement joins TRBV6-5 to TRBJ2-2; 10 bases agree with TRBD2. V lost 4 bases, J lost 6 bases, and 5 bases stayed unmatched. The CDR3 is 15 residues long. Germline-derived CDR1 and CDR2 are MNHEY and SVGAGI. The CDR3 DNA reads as TGTGCCAGCAGTTTAGCGGGAGGTGTGTCCGGGGAGCTGTTTTTT. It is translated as CASSLAGGVSGELFF.

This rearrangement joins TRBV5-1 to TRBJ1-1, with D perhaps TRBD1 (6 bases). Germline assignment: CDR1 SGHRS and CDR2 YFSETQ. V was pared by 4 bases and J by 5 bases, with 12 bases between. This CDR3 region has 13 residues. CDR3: CASSAQGDTEAFF. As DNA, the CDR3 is TGCGCCAGCAGCGCACAGGGTGATACTGAAGCTTTCTTT.

The CDR3 DNA follows: TGTGCCAGCAGTCCGTCGGGACTAGCGGGAGTATTGGAGCAGTTCTTC. This encodes CASSPSGLAGVLEQFF. This chain connects TRBV27 to TRBJ2-1, with 14 positions matching TRBD2. The CDR3 is 16 residues long. V lost 5 bases, J lost 10 bases, and 10 bases stayed unmatched. The germline V gene has CDR1 MNHEY and CDR2 SMNVEV (reference sequence).

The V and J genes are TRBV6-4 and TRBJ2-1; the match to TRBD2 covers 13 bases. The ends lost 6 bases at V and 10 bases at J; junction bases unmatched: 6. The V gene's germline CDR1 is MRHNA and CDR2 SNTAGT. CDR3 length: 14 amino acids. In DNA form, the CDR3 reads TGTGCCAGCAGAACTAGCGGGGGGGCTCAAGAGCAGTTCTTC. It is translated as CASRTSGGAQEQFF.

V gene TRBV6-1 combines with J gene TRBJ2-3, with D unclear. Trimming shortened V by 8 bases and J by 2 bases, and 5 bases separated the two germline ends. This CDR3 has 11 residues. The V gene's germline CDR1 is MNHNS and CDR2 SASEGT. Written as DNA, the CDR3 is TGTGCCAGCGGGCTCACAGATACGCAGTATTTT. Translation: CASGLTDTQYF.

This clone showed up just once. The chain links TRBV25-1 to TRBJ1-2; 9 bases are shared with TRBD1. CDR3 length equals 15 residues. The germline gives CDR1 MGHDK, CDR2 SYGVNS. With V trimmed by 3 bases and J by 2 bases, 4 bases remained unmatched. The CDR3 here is CASSESGTGNYGYTF. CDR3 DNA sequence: TGTGCCAGCAGTGAGTCCGGGACAGGGAACTATGGCTACACCTTC.

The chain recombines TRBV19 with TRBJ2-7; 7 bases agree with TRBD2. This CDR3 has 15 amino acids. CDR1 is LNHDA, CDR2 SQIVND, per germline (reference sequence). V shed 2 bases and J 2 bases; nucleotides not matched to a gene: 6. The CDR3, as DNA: TGTGCCAGTAGTATAACCGGAGCGGGACCCTACGAGCAGTACTTC. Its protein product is CASSITGAGPYEQYF.